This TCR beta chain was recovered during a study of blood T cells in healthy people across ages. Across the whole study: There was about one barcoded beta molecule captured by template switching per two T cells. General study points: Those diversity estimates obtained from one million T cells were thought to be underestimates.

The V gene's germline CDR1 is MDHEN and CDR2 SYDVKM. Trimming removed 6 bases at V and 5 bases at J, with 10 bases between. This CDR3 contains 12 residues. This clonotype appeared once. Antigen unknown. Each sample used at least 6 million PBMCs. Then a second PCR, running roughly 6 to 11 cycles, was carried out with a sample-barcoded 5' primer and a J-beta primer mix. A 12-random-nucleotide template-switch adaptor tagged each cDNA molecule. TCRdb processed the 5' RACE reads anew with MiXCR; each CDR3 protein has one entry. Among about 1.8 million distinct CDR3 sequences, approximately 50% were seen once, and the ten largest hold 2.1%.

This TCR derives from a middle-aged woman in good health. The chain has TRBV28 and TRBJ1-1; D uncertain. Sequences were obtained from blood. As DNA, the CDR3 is TGTGCCAGCAGAGGTGGTGAGACTGAAGCTTTCTTT. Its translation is CASRGGETEAFF.